This TCR beta chain was sequenced in a study of T cell responses to AZD1222 COVID-19 vaccine. V was shortened by 4 bases and J by 6 bases, with 13 bases between the two germline ends. From germline, CDR1 is MNHEY and CDR2 SVGEGT. The CDR3 length is 14 residues. Data came from immunoSEQ multiplex PCR; TCRdb stores just in-frame clones and leaves some out. This table has some 180,000 clones, 80% to 95% appearing once. The sample in question was peripheral blood, obtained 28 days after the second AZD1222 dose. This sequence was found in an adult who received the AZD1222 COVID-19 vaccine. The chain is built from TRBV6-2 or TRBV6-3 and TRBJ1-5, with TRBD1 as a possible D gene (5 bases). The CDR3 is CASSLYRSGQPQHF. Here the CDR3 DNA reads TGTGCCAGCAGTTTGTACAGGAGCGGTCAGCCCCAGCATTTT.